Sequencing of this TCR beta chain was carried out in a study of CD8 T cells in ankylosing spondylitis. TCRdb redid the calling of the 5' RACE reads with MiXCR, one entry per CDR3 protein. The table shows 250,000 to 300,000 distinct CDR3 sequences, with around 20% occurring only once. Study-wide findings and caveats: Blood from ankylosing spondylitis patients appeared to carry a characteristic roughly eight-variant TCR beta motif. Reportedly, matched ankylosing spondylitis synovial fluid was significantly enriched for disease-linked clones. Disease-linked clones bore a CD8+ phenotype and were relatively rare in peripheral blood. Both synovial fluid and blood in reactive arthritis had previously been reported to carry some motif variants.

This clonotype has more than one count but fewer than ten. The antigen is not known. The material sequenced was blood, either unsorted or a sorted T cell fraction (not recorded which). This sequence was found in a male donor with ankylosing spondylitis or in good health (not recorded which).

The CDR3 DNA reads as TGCGCCAGCAGCTTGGAAAGCGGGAGAGTTCAAGAGACCCAGTACTTC. Amino acid sequence: CASSLESGRVQETQYF. The chain has TRBV5-1 and TRBJ2-5; 8 bases align to TRBD2. This CDR3 contains 16 residues. The V gene's germline CDR1 is SGHRS and CDR2 YFSETQ. V dropped 0 bases and J dropped 2; count of bases not matched to a gene: 6.